This record covers a single T cell receptor beta chain. This clone was counted at least ten times. No cognate antigen has been identified for it. The read halts 3 residues ahead of the CDR3 end, with the missing end drawn from the germline J gene. For sequencing input, CVID and control samples contributed equivalent amounts of genomic DNA. For every sample, a 60 bp segment covering the rearranged TCRbeta CDR3 region was amplified and then sequenced. The immunoSEQ assay, a bias-corrected multiplex PCR combined with high-throughput sequencing, was used to amplify TCRbeta. Turning to the authors' computational methods: Every unique nucleotide sequence counted as a clone and was annotated with V, D and J genes, copy number and frequency. Sequences were labeled productive if in frame, and non-productive if out of frame or containing stop codons. As previously described, clonality was calculated on the basis of Shannon's entropy. The predicted amino acid sequences of productive clones were used to derive mean CDR3 Kyte-Doolittle hydropathy. Using the R hclust function, scaled V gene usage was clustered hierarchically with Manhattan distance and complete linkage. Sharing of clones by CDR3 amino acid sequence was evaluated by resampling 12 repertoires per group over 100 rounds. The repertoires were searched for around 70 published EBV-specific and approximately 250 published CMV-specific TCRbeta sequences. Analysis left out a couple of CVID samples that produced under 10,000 sequences, so a few dozen CVID repertoires remained. TCRdb carries this immuneACCESS record with in-frame sequences only. Its versions omit some clonotypes, under half of them owing to an unresolved V gene in the studies checked, with the rest unexplained. That table is the source of V, J and clone size, and D and trimming were worked out from the DNA. This sample shows more than 55,000 clones, and none of them turns up only once. The top ten hold over 1.5% of the sample.

The sample belongs to a study of T cell clonality in common variable immunodeficiency (dated by TCRdb to about 2015). Overall study results and their limits: CVID subjects shared fewer TCRbeta clones with each other than healthy controls did (p < 0.0001). CVID TCRbeta sequences reportedly showed fewer deletions and N-nucleotide insertions and lacked highly modified clones with 13 or more V deletions. Differences among patients in the CVID cohort limited the correlations between repertoire features and clinical complications. According to the authors, finding the cause of the higher clonality in CVID would require sequencing the repertoires of T cell subpopulations. Even though DNA input was the same, control samples had an average of about 89,000 unique sequences each, compared with about 32,000 in CVID samples. TCRbeta clonality was higher in CVID subjects than in healthy controls (t-test p = 0.018), and the increase was most characteristic of about a third of subjects.

Both CVID patients and healthy controls were predominantly of Caucasian heritage. From each donor, roughly 4.5 to 8 ml of heparinized peripheral whole blood was collected. Genomic DNA from adults with common variable immune deficiency (CVID) and from healthy adult controls was used to sequence TCRbeta CDR3 repertoires. The control group comprised some 22 healthy adult volunteers, about 12 female and about 10 male, aged about 20 to 70 years with a mean age of approximately 31. Diluted blood was density-centrifuged over Hypaque 1077 or Ficoll-Paque to isolate peripheral blood mononuclear cells. Genomic DNA was extracted from unsorted mononuclear cells by Qiagen column purification or by a centrifugation-based method. Sequences LGHNT (CDR1) and FRNRAP (CDR2) are obtained from the germline V gene. The CDR3 holds 16 amino acids from the cysteine to the phenylalanine. Of the CDR3's DNA, 39 bases were read; they are in frame from base 1. Compared with germline, V lacks 0 bases and J lacks 3 bases; bases without a gene match: 5.

The chain is made from TRBV12-5 and TRBJ2-1, and 7 junctional nucleotides match TRBD1. The TCR originated in a person between 18 and 70 years old in good health. Sequencing was performed on peripheral blood mononuclear cells. The CDR3 bases that were read are TGTGCTAGTGGTTTGGTCCTGGGACAGCGCTACAATGAG. Translation gives CASGLVLGQRYNE. The complete CDR3 protein is CASGLVLGQRYNEQFF.